A selection of T cell receptor beta chains follows, all from one sample in a study of cytomegalovirus exposure and HLA in healthy donors. Generated by immunoSEQ multiplex PCR, the TCRdb table keeps only in-frame clones and is missing some. The sample includes 100,000 or so clones, roughly 80% of them seen just once. Sequencing input: PBMCs. The receptors derive from a male donor in good health and CMV-seropositive. CDR3s include the opening cysteine and the closing phenylalanine or tryptophan. The order of the fields is J gene, D gene, clone size, V gene, CDR3 protein, CDR3 DNA. D genes are given only for firm matches. A row's size may be missing; if present it is once, few, many or a size class.

J gene: TRBJ2-7
D gene: .
clone size: once
V gene: TRBV19
CDR3 protein: CASSIDRGLSYEQYF
CDR3 DNA: TGTGCCAGTAGTATAGACAGGGGCCTTTCCTACGAGCAGTACTTC

J gene: TRBJ1-4
D gene: TRBD1
clone size: .
V gene: TRBV5-1
CDR3 protein: CASSLGTGANEKLFF
CDR3 DNA: TGCGCCAGCAGCTTAGGGACAGGGGCTAATGAAAAACTGTTTTTT

J gene: TRBJ1-6
D gene: TRBD1
clone size: .
V gene: TRBV5-8
CDR3 protein: CASSSRYGQGDYNSPLHF
CDR3 DNA: TGTGCCAGCAGCTCACGGTATGGACAGGGAGACTATAATTCACCCCTCCACTTT

J gene: TRBJ2-7
D gene: TRBD1
clone size: .
V gene: TRBV2
CDR3 protein: CASDRTGGYEQYF
CDR3 DNA: TGTGCCAGCGACCGGACAGGGGGATACGAGCAGTACTTC

J gene: TRBJ1-3
D gene: .
clone size: .
V gene: TRBV4-2
CDR3 protein: CASSQVTGRNSGNTIYF
CDR3 DNA: TGTGCCAGCAGCCAAGTTACAGGGAGAAACTCCGGAAACACCATATATTTT

J gene: TRBJ1-1
D gene: .
clone size: .
V gene: TRBV15
CDR3 protein: CATSRGGGEGVTEAFF
CDR3 DNA: TGTGCCACCAGCAGAGGAGGTGGGGAGGGGGTCACTGAAGCTTTCTTT

J gene: TRBJ2-5
D gene: TRBD2
clone size: .
V gene: TRBV2
CDR3 protein: CASSPGTSGDEETQYF
CDR3 DNA: TGTGCCAGCAGTCCTGGGACTAGCGGGGACGAAGAGACCCAGTACTTC

J gene: TRBJ2-3
D gene: TRBD1
clone size: .
V gene: TRBV18
CDR3 protein: CASSLYGTGGGTDTQYF
CDR3 DNA: TGTGCCAGCTCACTCTACGGGACAGGGGGAGGGACAGATACGCAGTATTTT

J gene: TRBJ2-7
D gene: TRBD1
clone size: .
V gene: TRBV2
CDR3 protein: CASTRTGTGGGEQYF
CDR3 DNA: TGTGCCAGCACTAGAACCGGGACAGGGGGCGGGGAGCAGTACTTC

J gene: TRBJ2-2
D gene: TRBD1
clone size: .
V gene: TRBV27
CDR3 protein: CASSNRGTGELFF
CDR3 DNA: TGTGCCAGCAGTAACAGGGGCACCGGGGAGCTGTTTTTT

J gene: TRBJ2-7
D gene: .
clone size: .
V gene: TRBV7-2
CDR3 protein: CASSVGLSYEQYF
CDR3 DNA: TGTGCCAGCAGCGTCGGACTTTCCTACGAGCAGTACTTC

J gene: TRBJ2-3
D gene: .
clone size: .
V gene: TRBV7-2
CDR3 protein: CASSLSRGPTDTQYF
CDR3 DNA: TGTGCCAGCAGCTTATCGCGGGGGCCCACAGATACGCAGTATTTT

J gene: TRBJ1-2
D gene: .
clone size: few
V gene: TRBV9
CDR3 protein: CASASGGGYGYTF
CDR3 DNA: TGTGCCAGCGCTTCGGGGGGGGGCTATGGCTACACCTTC

J gene: TRBJ1-6
D gene: .
clone size: .
V gene: TRBV13
CDR3 protein: CASSLGRVRNNSPLHF
CDR3 DNA: TGTGCCAGCAGCTTAGGGCGGGTACGGAATAATTCACCCCTCCACTTT

J gene: TRBJ2-2
D gene: .
clone size: .
V gene: TRBV29-1
CDR3 protein: CSGLQGGTGELFF
CDR3 DNA: TGCAGCGGCCTTCAGGGAGGTACCGGGGAGCTGTTTTTT

J gene: TRBJ1-6
D gene: .
clone size: .
V gene: TRBV4-1
CDR3 protein: CASSQGGPGVGALNSPLHF
CDR3 DNA: TGCGCCAGCAGCCAAGGTGGACCAGGGGTGGGGGCACTTAATTCACCCCTCCACTTT

J gene: TRBJ1-2
D gene: TRBD1
clone size: .
V gene: TRBV4-2
CDR3 protein: CASSQLKGDRASNYGYTF
CDR3 DNA: TGTGCCAGCAGCCAATTGAAGGGGGACAGGGCGAGTAACTATGGCTACACCTTC

J gene: TRBJ2-5
D gene: TRBD1
clone size: .
V gene: TRBV28
CDR3 protein: CASSAPGQGDETQYF
CDR3 DNA: TGTGCCAGCAGTGCCCCGGGACAGGGGGATGAGACCCAGTACTTC

J gene: TRBJ2-2
D gene: TRBD1
clone size: .
V gene: TRBV27
CDR3 protein: CASSLRDRAVSGELFF
CDR3 DNA: TGTGCCAGCAGTCTCCGGGACAGGGCGGTTTCCGGGGAGCTGTTTTTT

J gene: TRBJ2-7
D gene: .
clone size: .
V gene: TRBV30
CDR3 protein: CALNEQYF
CDR3 DNA: TGTGCGTTAAACGAGCAGTACTTC

J gene: TRBJ2-2
D gene: .
clone size: .
V gene: TRBV12-2
CDR3 protein: CASRSRDTKNTGELFF
CDR3 DNA: TGTGCAAGTCGCTCCCGGGACACCAAGAACACCGGGGAGCTGTTTTTT

J gene: TRBJ1-6
D gene: TRBD1
clone size: .
V gene: TRBV25-1
CDR3 protein: CASSDTATGGFYSPLHF
CDR3 DNA: TGTGCCAGCAGTGACACCGCGACAGGGGGCTTTTATTCACCCCTCCACTTT

J gene: TRBJ1-3
D gene: .
clone size: .
V gene: TRBV5-7
CDR3 protein: CASSLVLGAGGNTIYF
CDR3 DNA: TGTGCCAGCAGCTTGGTTCTTGGGGCAGGTGGAAACACCATATATTTT

J gene: TRBJ2-5
D gene: TRBD1
clone size: .
V gene: TRBV11-2
CDR3 protein: CASSLFGTGEETQYF
CDR3 DNA: TGTGCCAGCAGCTTATTCGGGACAGGGGAAGAGACCCAGTACTTC

J gene: TRBJ2-5
D gene: .
clone size: .
V gene: TRBV10-3
CDR3 protein: CAISEPDTGQETQYF
CDR3 DNA: TGTGCCATCAGTGAGCCGGACACGGGCCAAGAGACCCAGTACTTC

J gene: TRBJ2-1
D gene: .
clone size: .
V gene: TRBV4-3
CDR3 protein: CASSQGQAPYNEQFF
CDR3 DNA: TGCGCCAGCAGCCAAGGACAGGCCCCTTACAATGAGCAGTTCTTC

J gene: TRBJ1-2
D gene: .
clone size: .
V gene: TRBV7-9
CDR3 protein: CASSSRRGQGYTF
CDR3 DNA: TGTGCCAGCAGCTCCCGCAGGGGCCAAGGCTACACCTTC

J gene: TRBJ1-2
D gene: .
clone size: once
V gene: TRBV21-1
CDR3 protein: CASSKTLQGADCGYTF
CDR3 DNA: TGTGCCAGCAGCAAGACCTTACAGGGGGCGGATTGTGGCTACACCTTC

J gene: TRBJ1-4
D gene: .
clone size: .
V gene: TRBV6-5
CDR3 protein: CAAGEREKLFF
CDR3 DNA: TGTGCCGCAGGGGAAAGGGAAAAACTGTTTTTT

J gene: TRBJ2-7
D gene: TRBD1
clone size: .
V gene: TRBV7-2
CDR3 protein: CASSFTTGVEEQYF
CDR3 DNA: TGTGCCAGCAGCTTTACGACAGGGGTCGAGGAGCAGTACTTC

J gene: TRBJ2-2
D gene: TRBD2
clone size: .
V gene: TRBV5-1
CDR3 protein: CASSLWGSSGGPTGELFF
CDR3 DNA: TGCGCCAGCAGCTTGTGGGGGTCCAGCGGGGGCCCCACCGGGGAGCTGTTTTTT

J gene: TRBJ1-5
D gene: .
clone size: .
V gene: TRBV12-5
CDR3 protein: CASGPGKHGGPNQPQHF
CDR3 DNA: TGTGCTAGTGGTCCCGGGAAACATGGTGGCCCCAATCAGCCCCAGCATTTT

J gene: TRBJ1-4
D gene: .
clone size: .
V gene: TRBV19
CDR3 protein: CASSIGGEKLFF
CDR3 DNA: TGTGCCAGTAGTATCGGAGGGGAAAAACTGTTTTTT

J gene: TRBJ1-2
D gene: .
clone size: .
V gene: TRBV25-1
CDR3 protein: CASSGSTETFYGYTF
CDR3 DNA: TGTGCCAGCAGTGGTTCGACAGAAACCTTCTATGGCTACACCTTC

J gene: TRBJ2-7
D gene: TRBD1
clone size: .
V gene: TRBV2
CDR3 protein: CASSVWDRGLVQYF
CDR3 DNA: TGTGCCAGCAGTGTCTGGGACAGGGGGCTAGTGCAGTACTTC

J gene: TRBJ2-7
D gene: .
clone size: few
V gene: TRBV5-4
CDR3 protein: CASSLEGGPYEQYF
CDR3 DNA: TGTGCCAGCAGCTTGGAGGGGGGGCCCTACGAGCAGTACTTC

J gene: TRBJ2-2
D gene: .
clone size: .
V gene: TRBV6-5
CDR3 protein: CASSYSSGGASGELFF
CDR3 DNA: TGTGCCAGCAGTTACTCTTCGGGGGGCGCATCCGGGGAGCTGTTTTTT

J gene: TRBJ2-5
D gene: TRBD2
clone size: few
V gene: TRBV4-3
CDR3 protein: CASSRTSGGASQETQYF
CDR3 DNA: TGCGCCAGCAGCCGAACTAGCGGGGGGGCCTCCCAAGAGACCCAGTACTTC

J gene: TRBJ2-1
D gene: .
clone size: .
V gene: TRBV7-2
CDR3 protein: CASSLGAGFYNEQFF
CDR3 DNA: TGTGCCAGCAGCTTAGGTGCAGGGTTCTACAATGAGCAGTTCTTC

J gene: TRBJ1-1
D gene: TRBD1
clone size: .
V gene: TRBV15
CDR3 protein: CATSTTTGKDAFF
CDR3 DNA: TGTGCCACCAGCACAACGACAGGGAAGGACGCTTTCTTT

J gene: TRBJ1-2
D gene: .
clone size: .
V gene: TRBV5-6
CDR3 protein: CASSLDIPGTPINYGYTF
CDR3 DNA: TGTGCCAGCAGCTTGGACATTCCCGGGACACCCATTAACTATGGCTACACCTTC

J gene: TRBJ1-2
D gene: .
clone size: .
V gene: TRBV9
CDR3 protein: CASSVVGEGYGYTF
CDR3 DNA: TGTGCCAGCAGCGTAGTAGGTGAGGGCTATGGCTACACCTTC

J gene: TRBJ1-1
D gene: .
clone size: .
V gene: TRBV29-1
CDR3 protein: CSGSRGPNTEAFF
CDR3 DNA: TGCAGCGGCTCCAGGGGACCGAACACTGAAGCTTTCTTT

J gene: TRBJ2-3
D gene: .
clone size: .
V gene: TRBV21-1
CDR3 protein: CATTGPDTQYF
CDR3 DNA: TGTGCAACTACAGGGCCAGATACGCAGTATTTT

J gene: TRBJ2-1
D gene: .
clone size: once
V gene: TRBV12-5
CDR3 protein: CASGQGNEQFF
CDR3 DNA: TGTGCTAGTGGCCAGGGGAATGAGCAGTTCTTC

J gene: TRBJ2-7
D gene: TRBD2
clone size: .
V gene: TRBV7-2
CDR3 protein: CASSSSGGAYEQYF
CDR3 DNA: TGTGCCAGCAGCTCTAGCGGGGGGGCCTACGAGCAGTACTTC

J gene: TRBJ2-5
D gene: .
clone size: .
V gene: TRBV27
CDR3 protein: CASSRSPEGGETQYF
CDR3 DNA: TGTGCCAGCAGTCGCTCACCCGAAGGGGGAGAGACCCAGTACTTC

J gene: TRBJ2-3
D gene: .
clone size: .
V gene: TRBV7-9
CDR3 protein: CASSLEGTLPTDTQYF
CDR3 DNA: TGTGCCAGCAGCTTAGAAGGGACTTTACCCACAGATACGCAGTATTTT

J gene: TRBJ2-7
D gene: .
clone size: .
V gene: TRBV4-3
CDR3 protein: CASSQDSERAYEQYF
CDR3 DNA: TGCGCCAGCAGCCAAGATAGCGAGCGCGCCTACGAGCAGTACTTC

J gene: TRBJ2-2
D gene: .
clone size: .
V gene: TRBV7-6
CDR3 protein: CASSPDTGELFF
CDR3 DNA: TGTGCCAGCAGCCCAGACACCGGGGAGCTGTTTTTT

J gene: TRBJ2-7
D gene: TRBD1
clone size: few
V gene: TRBV4-2
CDR3 protein: CASSQVLSVGTGHYEQYF
CDR3 DNA: TGTGCCAGCAGCCAAGTACTTTCCGTGGGGACAGGGCACTACGAGCAGTACTTC

J gene: TRBJ1-1
D gene: .
clone size: .
V gene: TRBV7-9
CDR3 protein: CASSTFQATEAFF
CDR3 DNA: TGTGCCAGCAGCACTTTTCAGGCTACTGAAGCTTTCTTT

J gene: TRBJ1-6
D gene: .
clone size: few
V gene: TRBV5-3
CDR3 protein: CARSPEQGDNSPLHF
CDR3 DNA: TGTGCCAGAAGCCCTGAACAGGGAGATAATTCACCCCTCCACTTT